The following is a T cell receptor (beta chain) sequence with its context. This specimen belongs to a study of blood T cell repertoires in COVID-19. Trimming removed 7 bases from V and 0 bases from J, with 16 bases in between. CDR3 length: 16 residues. Germline V CDR1 and CDR2: SNHLY, FYNNEI. Sequencing was performed with immunoSEQ multiplex PCR; in TCRdb, only in-frame clones are kept and a portion is missing. The sample lists more than 250,000 clones, approximately 83% seen once, with roughly 2% in the top ten. Sample: PBMCs or T cells enriched from blood (not recorded which). The sequence came from a man younger than 45 who had recovered from COVID-19. This chain uses TRBV2 with TRBJ1-3; a possible D gene is TRBD1 (6 bases). CDR3 in DNA: TGTGCCAGCACCAGGACAGCCTCCTACTCTGGAAACACCATATATTTT. Encoded protein: CASTRTASYSGNTIYF.